The clone carrying this TCR beta chain was seen only a few times. Its target is unknown. The data originate from a study of beta chain features in type 1 diabetes. Study details: Sorted cells, some 110 million in number, were examined across all samples.

Expressed TCRB transcripts were sequenced because the entire RNA isolate underwent reverse transcription. Clones were sequenced by immunoSEQ multiplex PCR, and TCRdb holds only the in-frame ones, with some missing. The data hold some 360,000 clones, with about 18% observed a single time. Study-wide points: Patients and controls would share equally any PCR tilt toward shorter templates. A definitive answer on HLA type influencing TCRB rearrangement was not reached here. More deletions and fewer insertions at VDJ junctions were seen in type 1 diabetes patients.

The CDR3 has 15 residues. Germline values: CDR1 SQVTM, CDR2 ANQGSEA. V shed 6 bases, J shed 0 bases, and the junction held 6 bases outside the gene matches. The TCR comes from a woman aged 18-29 years in good health. Input material: naive CD4+ T cells from blood. The gene calls are TRBV29-1 and TRBJ2-1; 9 positions match TRBD2. Here the CDR3 reads CSVRTSDHSYNEQFF. In DNA form, the CDR3 reads TGCAGCGTCCGGACTAGCGATCACTCCTACAATGAGCAGTTCTTC.